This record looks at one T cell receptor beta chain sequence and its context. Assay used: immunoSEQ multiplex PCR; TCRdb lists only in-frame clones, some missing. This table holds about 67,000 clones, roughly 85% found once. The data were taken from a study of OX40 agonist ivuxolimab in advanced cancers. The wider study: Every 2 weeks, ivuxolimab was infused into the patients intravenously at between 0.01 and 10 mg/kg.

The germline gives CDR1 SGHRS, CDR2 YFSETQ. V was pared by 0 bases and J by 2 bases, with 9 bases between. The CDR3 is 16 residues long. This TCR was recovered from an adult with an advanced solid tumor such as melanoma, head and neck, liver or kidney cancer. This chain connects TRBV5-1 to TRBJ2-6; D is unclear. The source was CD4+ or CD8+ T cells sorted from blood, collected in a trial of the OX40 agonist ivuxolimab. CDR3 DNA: TGCGCCAGCAGCTTGGCCGTTGGCACTGGGGCCAACGTCCTGACTTTC. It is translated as CASSLAVGTGANVLTF.